The 28 T cell receptor beta chains below come from one sample, sequenced in a study of T cells after yellow fever vaccination. MiXCR was run by TCRdb on the 5' RACE reads, yielding one entry per CDR3 protein. This sample has over 300,000 distinct CDR3 sequences, with about 4% found just once. This specimen was PBMCs, taken 5 days after the yellow fever booster vaccination. The receptors here all came from a man aged 18 to 35 who received the YFV17D yellow fever vaccine.

V is TRBV7-2 and J is TRBJ2-3, with D tentatively TRBD1 or TRBD2 (5 bases each). Germline V CDR1 and CDR2: SGHTA, FQGNSA. The CDR3 is made up of 14 amino acids. Trimming left V 3 bases short and J 0 bases short, with 7 bases between. This CDR3 reads CASSFRDSTDTQYF. Written as DNA, the CDR3 is TGTGCCAGCAGCTTCCGGGACAGCACAGATACGCAGTATTTT. The whole variable domain, remainder taken from reference TRBV7-2 and TRBJ2-3, is GAGVSQSPSNKVTEKGKDVELRCDPISGHTALYWYRQSLGQGLEFLIYFQGNSAPDKSGLPSDRFSAERTGGSVSTLTIQRTQQEDSAVYLCASSFRDSTDTQYFGPGTRLTVL.

This clonotype was seen at least ten times. The chain is built from TRBV7-9 and TRBJ1-1; the D is unclear. The germline gives CDR1 SEHNR, CDR2 FQNEAQ (reference sequence). V lost 5 bases, J lost 6 bases, and 10 bases lay in between. This CDR3 has 12 amino acids. CDR3 bases: TGTGCCAGCAGCCTGGTTGTCGCTGAAGCTTTCTTT. Encoded protein: CASSLVVAEAFF.

This chain uses TRBV12-3 or TRBV12-4 with TRBJ2-5; D could derive from TRBD1 or TRBD2 (7 bases each). This CDR3 region has 16 residues. The V gene lost 5 bases and the J gene lost 3 bases, with 19 bases spanning the gap. The CDR3 loop reads CASSNTRGGAEETQYF. For the CDR3, the DNA is TGTGCCAGCAGTAATACCAGGGGGGGAGCGGAAGAGACCCAGTACTTC.

This clonotype appeared many times. The CDR3: CASSGRGSSYEQYV. CDR3 coding DNA: TGTGCCAGCAGTGGGCGCGGGAGCTCCTACGAGCAGTACGTC. The chain carries TRBV2 and TRBJ2-7; 7 nucleotides match TRBD2. CDR3 length equals 14 residues. Germline assignment: CDR1 SNHLY and CDR2 FYNNEI. The V gene end was trimmed by 4 bases and the J gene end by 0 bases; junction bases not matched to a gene: 3.

This clonotype has a count of ten or more. The rearrangement links TRBV14 to TRBJ2-5, with 10 bases identical to TRBD2. Germline CDR1 is SGHDN and CDR2 is FVKESK. The CDR3 totals 16 residues. Trimming cost V 4 bases and J 5 bases; bases outside gene matches: 10. The CDR3 bases are TGTGCCAGCAGCCCCTTGAGAGCGGGGGGGTACGAGACCCAGTACTTC. Translated: CASSPLRAGGYETQYF.

The chain recombines TRBV5-4 with TRBJ2-1; 9 bases map to TRBD1. The ends lost 3 bases at V and 9 bases at J; junction bases unmatched: 13. The CDR3 totals 16 residues. Germline V lookup: CDR1 SGHNT, CDR2 YYREEE (reference sequence). The CDR3 nucleotides read TGTGCCAGCAGCTGGGACGGGACAGGGTTCGGGAGTGAGCAGTTCTTC. Translating gives CASSWDGTGFGSEQFF.

The CDR3 is CSVARGTDTQYF. For the CDR3, the DNA is TGCAGCGTTGCACGAGGGACAGATACGCAGTATTTT. The gene calls are TRBV29-1 and TRBJ2-3; D may be TRBD2 (5 bases). The CDR3 is 12 residues long. The V and J ends lost 4 bases and 3 bases respectively, with 8 bases between them. Germline values: CDR1 SQVTM, CDR2 ANQGSEA.

The chain has TRBV29-1 and TRBJ2-5; 15 bases are a match to TRBD2. The V gene end was trimmed by 7 bases and the J gene end by 1 base; junction bases not matched to a gene: 7. The CDR3 length is 16 residues. CDR1 is SQVTM, CDR2 ANQGSEA, per germline. The CDR3 reads CSADGLAGGFQETQYF. The CDR3 DNA sequence: TGCAGCGCCGACGGACTAGCGGGGGGGTTCCAAGAGACCCAGTACTTC.

This clonotype was recorded a few times. The chain recombines TRBV7-2 with TRBJ1-5, with D possibly being TRBD1 (5 bases). CDR3 length: 13 residues. The germline V gene has CDR1 SGHTA and CDR2 FQGNSA. V was cut by 4 bases and J by 4 bases, with 8 bases left in between. This chain's CDR3 is CASSSQENQPQHF. In nucleotides, the CDR3 is TGTGCCAGCAGCTCACAGGAGAATCAGCCCCAGCATTTT. Full variable domain (outside the CDR3, taken from reference TRBV7-2 and TRBJ1-5): GAGVSQSPSNKVTEKGKDVELRCDPISGHTALYWYRQSLGQGLEFLIYFQGNSAPDKSGLPSDRFSAERTGGSVSTLTIQRTQQEDSAVYLCASSSQENQPQHFGDGTRLSIL.

This rearrangement joins TRBV6-6 to TRBJ2-5, with D uncertain. Germline lookup yields CDR1 MNHNY and CDR2 SVGAGI (reference sequence). Trimming pared 5 bases from V and 4 bases from J, leaving 8 bases between. This CDR3 is 12 amino acids long. The CDR3: CASSQDAETQYF. CDR3 DNA sequence: TGTGCCAGCAGTCAGGACGCAGAGACCCAGTACTTC.

The chain couples TRBV5-4 to TRBJ2-5; D unresolved. V was cut by 4 bases and J by 3 bases, with 10 bases left in between. This CDR3 is built from 13 residues. Germline CDR1 reads SGHNT; CDR2 reads YYREEE (reference sequence). The CDR3 protein is CASSPEYEETQYF. CDR3 sequence (DNA): TGTGCCAGCAGCCCGGAGTACGAAGAGACCCAGTACTTC.

This clonotype was seen repeatedly, ten times or more. V usage is TRBV3-1 and J usage is TRBJ2-5, with D unclear. Germline V lookup: CDR1 LGHDT, CDR2 YNNKEL (reference sequence). The CDR3 is made up of 16 amino acids. V gave up 3 bases and J gave up 4 bases, with 18 bases separating them. In DNA form, the CDR3 reads TGTGCCAGCAGCCACAAAGGCGGCTGGGCAACAGAGACCCAGTACTTC. Translated: CASSHKGGWATETQYF.

This clonotype has only a few counts. The CDR3 here is CAWSVPSGYGYTF. CDR3 in DNA: TGTGCCTGGAGTGTACCCAGCGGCTATGGCTACACCTTC. The rearrangement uses TRBV30 and TRBJ1-2, with unresolved D. The CDR3 runs to 13 residues. Germline CDR1 is GTSNPN and CDR2 is SVGIG (reference sequence). With 0 bases removed from V and 4 bases from J, the gap between germline ends came to 9 bases. The full variable domain, its missing parts supplied by reference TRBV30 and TRBJ1-2, is SQTIHQWPATLVQPVGSPLSLECTVEGTSNPNLYWYRQAAGRGLQLLFYSVGIGQISSEVPQNLSASRPQDRQFILSSKKLLLSDSGFYLCAWSVPSGYGYTFGSGTRLTVV.

The chain couples TRBV7-6 to TRBJ2-2; 7 nucleotides agree with TRBD1. V lost 10 bases and J lost 4; bases outside the gene matches: 9. The CDR3 runs 14 residues. The germline CDR1 and CDR2 sequences are SGHVS and FNYEAQ. In DNA form, the CDR3 reads TGTGCCACAAGGACAGGTCCTATCACCGGGGAGCTGTTTTTT. It codes for CATRTGPITGELFF.

This chain joins TRBV10-3 and TRBJ2-5; 10 bases align to TRBD2. With 6 bases clipped from V and 2 bases from J, the junction kept 3 bases outside the gene matches. Per germline, CDR1 ENHRY and CDR2 SYGVKD. The CDR3 is made up of 14 amino acids. The CDR3 nucleotides read TGTGCCATCAGCGTAGCGGGGGGACAAGAGACCCAGTACTTC. It codes for CAISVAGGQETQYF.

This chain links TRBV4-3 with TRBJ2-7; D is uncertain. The CDR3 sequence is 14 residues long. Germline CDR1 reads LGHNA; CDR2 reads YSLEER. Deletions cut 0 bases from V and 1 base from J, with 7 bases between. CDR3 region: CASSQEVRSYEQYF. CDR3 sequence (DNA): TGCGCCAGCAGCCAAGAGGTGCGATCCTACGAGCAGTACTTC.

This chain connects TRBV12-3 or TRBV12-4 to TRBJ2-7, with D hard to call. This CDR3 spans 13 amino acids. The V end was cut by 3 bases, the J end by 0 bases, with 6 bases between. In DNA, the CDR3 is TGTGCCAGCAGTTTTTCCACCTCCTACGAGCAGTACTTC. This sequence encodes CASSFSTSYEQYF.

About this clonotype itself: Compared with germline, one end of the junction differs, possibly owing to a read error. V is TRBV11-2 and J is TRBJ2-5; D may correspond to TRBD1 or TRBD2 (6 bases each). Germline V gene lookup returns CDR1 SGHAT and CDR2 FQNNGV. This CDR3 spans 15 amino acids. The CDR3 protein is CASSSGQRGDESQYF. The CDR3 DNA sequence: TGTGCCAGCAGCTCCGGACAGAGGGGGGACGAGAGCCAGTACTTC.

The chain joins TRBV5-6 to TRBJ2-1; 10 bases agree with TRBD1. The CDR3 sequence is 18 residues long. Trimming took 2 bases from V and 1 from J; bases not matched to a gene: 9. Germline lookup yields CDR1 SGHDT and CDR2 YYEEEE. CDR3 nucleotides: TGTGCCAGCAGCTTCTCGAGACAGGGGGCGAGGTCCTACAATGAGCAGTTCTTC. Its translation: CASSFSRQGARSYNEQFF.

A few counts support this clonotype. This rearrangement joins TRBV9 to TRBJ1-2; D call uncertain. The CDR3 spans 14 residues. Trimming took off 0 bases at V and 1 base at J, with 7 bases between the two ends. Germline V gene data show CDR1 as SGDLS and CDR2 as YYNGEE. The CDR3 here is CASSVAEGNYGYTF. As DNA, the CDR3 is TGTGCCAGCAGCGTAGCAGAGGGTAACTATGGCTACACCTTC.

In this sample, this clonotype turned up a few times. The V gene is TRBV11-2, the J gene TRBJ2-7, with 8 nucleotides matching TRBD1. The CDR3 contains 15 residues. CDR1 SGHAT and CDR2 FQNNGV come from the germline V gene. V lost 4 bases to trimming and J lost 6 bases; unmatched junction nucleotides: 11. The chain's CDR3 is CASSSTTGAAREQYF. The DNA of the CDR3 is TGTGCCAGCAGCTCCACGACAGGGGCGGCTCGCGAGCAGTACTTC.

The chain joins TRBV5-6 to TRBJ1-1; no definite D call. V shed 5 bases and J shed 6 bases, with 8 bases lying between them. CDR3 length: 11 residues. CDR1 SGHDT and CDR2 YYEEEE come from the germline V gene. The CDR3 loop is CASSWEAEAFF. As DNA, the CDR3 is TGTGCCAGCAGTTGGGAGGCTGAAGCTTTCTTT.

This clonotype was detected a few times. The chain combines TRBV12-3 or TRBV12-4 with TRBJ1-4, with D perhaps matching TRBD1 (5 bases). V gave up 6 bases and J gave up 2 bases, with 10 bases separating them. The CDR3 is made up of 14 amino acids. The chain's CDR3 is CASSRQGTNEKLFF. CDR3 nucleotides: TGTGCCAGCAGCCGTCAGGGTACTAATGAAAAACTGTTTTTT.

There are many counts of this clonotype. This chain joins TRBV20-1 and TRBJ2-5; 11 nucleotides align to TRBD1. Germline V CDR1 and CDR2: DFQATT, SNEGSKA (reference sequence). This CDR3 spans 16 amino acids. Germline trimming cut 3 bases from V and 3 bases from J; bases unmatched to any gene: 9. CDR3 amino acids: CSASGRTGGLKETQYF. CDR3 coding DNA: TGCAGTGCTAGTGGACGGACAGGGGGCTTAAAAGAGACCCAGTACTTC.

The gene calls are TRBV24-1 and TRBJ2-5; 11 bases line up with TRBD2. The CDR3 runs 15 residues. V was clipped by 5 bases and J by 1 base; unmatched bases: 2. Germline V gene sequence: CDR1 KGHDR, CDR2 SFDVKD. The CDR3 DNA reads TGTGCCACCAGTGGGCTAGCGGGGGGCCAAGAGACCCAGTACTTC. It yields the protein CATSGLAGGQETQYF.

This clonotype has at least ten counts. V and J are TRBV4-3 and TRBJ2-5, with no clear D. This CDR3 comprises 13 residues. Germline CDR1 is LGHNA and CDR2 is YSLEER. Deletions cut 5 bases from V and 0 bases from J, with 7 bases between. The CDR3 is CASSKDHQETQYF. In DNA, the CDR3 is TGCGCCAGCAGCAAGGATCACCAAGAGACCCAGTACTTC.

The chain employs TRBV15 and TRBJ2-1, with TRBD2 as a possible D gene (5 bases). Germline V gene lookup returns CDR1 LNHNV and CDR2 YYDKDF (reference sequence). The CDR3 spans 15 residues. V lost 2 bases and J lost 10, with 18 bases in between. CDR3 sequence: CATSRPAAIKREQFF. CDR3 nucleotide sequence: TGTGCCACCAGCAGACCCGCCGCTATCAAGCGGGAGCAGTTCTTC.

This clonotype has more than one count but fewer than ten. This chain connects TRBV5-1 to TRBJ2-7; D is perhaps TRBD1 (5 bases). The V and J ends lost 2 bases and 1 base respectively, with 7 bases between them. The germline CDR1 and CDR2 sequences are SGHRS and YFSETQ. The CDR3 consists of 13 residues. CDR3 in DNA: TGCGCCAGCAGCTTACAGGAGTCCTACGAGCAGTACTTC. Translation gives CASSLQESYEQYF.